This T cell receptor (beta chain) was profiled in a study of early T cells in non-severe SARS-CoV-2 infection. Across the study: Unsorted whole-blood RNA was sequenced in bulk, leaving chains unpaired.

General study results and limits: Anti-spike CD8 specificities were favored by VDJdb matching, whose results missed private and CD4 specificities.

MiXCR, applied by TCRdb to the 5' RACE reads, yields one record per CDR3 protein. The sample comprises tens of thousands of distinct CDR3 sequences, about 5.8% of which are singletons, and around 24% rests with the top ten. CDR1 and CDR2 (germline): MDHEN, SYDVKM. The CDR3 has 13 residues. Trimming took off 4 bases at V and 5 bases at J, with 11 bases between the two ends. This clonotype came up many times. The antigen is not known. This sequence was found in an adult who was a healthcare worker with PCR-confirmed SARS-CoV-2 infection or an uninfected control (not recorded which). J is TRBJ1-2 and V is TRBV28; D may be TRBD1 (5 bases). Sequenced: whole blood. This chain's CDR3 is CASSSRQTYGYTF. The DNA for the CDR3 is TGTGCCAGCAGTTCCAGACAGACTTATGGCTACACCTTC.